This TCR beta chain was documented in a study of blood T cell repertoires in COVID-19. About the research overall: The cDNA or gDNA used as material had been derived from T cells, B-cell-depleted T cells, or PBMCs.

Only in-frame clones appear in the TCRdb table, and some are missing; sequencing was by immunoSEQ multiplex PCR. Among about 42,000 clones listed, roughly 86% were seen once. Source material: peripheral blood. The clonotype originates from a man in his 70s with acute or convalescent COVID-19.

DNA for the CDR3: TGCGCCAGCAGCCAAGGACTCGCAGATACGCAGTATTTT. Its translation: CASSQGLADTQYF. This sequence joins TRBV4-3 and TRBJ2-3; D is uncertain. In germline, CDR1 is LGHNA, CDR2 YSLEER. V was pared by 1 base and J by 4 bases, with 6 bases between. This CDR3 is 13 amino acids long.